The 27 T cell receptor beta chains below were found in one sample sequenced in a study of T cell changes during pregnancy in multiple sclerosis. Sequenced by immunoSEQ multiplex PCR; TCRdb stores in-frame clones only, minus some. Among approximately 60,000 clones listed, under 95% were seen once. Source: peripheral blood, taken after pregnancy. These receptor sequences come from a female donor in good health, enrolled as a control in a pregnancy study.

The chain uses TRBV7-6 and TRBJ2-1, with a tentative D call TRBD1 (6 bases). Germline V lookup: CDR1 SGHVS, CDR2 FNYEAQ. The CDR3 consists of 14 residues. With 5 bases removed from V and 11 bases from J, the gap between germline ends came to 19 bases. The CDR3 DNA reads TGTGCCAGCAGCCCCTGGGGGCTGGCAAATCAGCAGTTCTTC. It codes for CASSPWGLANQQFF.

This sequence joins TRBV18 and TRBJ1-5, with D possibly matching TRBD1 (6 bases). CDR1 KGHSH and CDR2 LQKENI come from the germline V gene. CDR3 length: 14 amino acids. The V gene lost 3 bases and the J gene lost 7 bases, with 13 bases spanning the gap. The CDR3 DNA reads TGTGCCAGCTCACCCCGACAGGACCGGCAGCCCCAGCATTTT. As protein: CASSPRQDRQPQHF.

This chain joins TRBV29-1 and TRBJ2-6, with D possibly matching TRBD1 (5 bases). Trimming stripped 8 bases from V and 1 base from J, with 15 bases between. The CDR3 length is 15 residues. Per germline, CDR1 SQVTM and CDR2 ANQGSEA. As DNA, the CDR3 is TGCAGCACTCAGGGTTATTTATCTGGGGCCAACGTCCTGACTTTC. Amino acids: CSTQGYLSGANVLTF.

This chain connects TRBV5-5 to TRBJ1-2; 7 positions agree with TRBD1. Per the germline V gene, CDR1 is SGHKS and CDR2 is YYEKEE (reference sequence). The CDR3 is made up of 13 amino acids. Trimming cost V 4 bases and J 2 bases; bases outside gene matches: 2. CDR3 loop: CASSPDRNYGYTF. In DNA form, the CDR3 reads TGTGCCAGCAGCCCGGACAGGAACTATGGCTACACCTTC.

A single count supports this clone. The CDR3 protein is CASSFKSGHTGGNSPLHF. Here the CDR3 DNA reads TGTGCCAGCAGCTTCAAGTCGGGCCATACCGGGGGTAATTCACCCCTCCACTTT. The chain joins TRBV5-4 to TRBJ1-6, with D possibly matching TRBD1 (5 bases). V was shortened by 2 bases and J by 6 bases, with 21 bases between the two germline ends. The CDR3 sequence is 18 residues long. Germline V lookup: CDR1 SGHNT, CDR2 YYREEE (reference sequence).

The chain uses TRBV27 and TRBJ2-2; 7 nucleotides match TRBD1. The J segment lost 1 base and the V segment lost 2 bases, leaving 4 bases of the junction unmatched. The CDR3 spans 16 residues. Germline CDR1 reads MNHEY; CDR2 reads SMNVEV (reference sequence). CDR3 loop: CASSLLRGKNTGELFF. The CDR3 DNA reads TGTGCCAGCAGTTTACTCAGGGGGAAGAACACCGGGGAGCTGTTTTTT.

The rearrangement joins TRBV28 to TRBJ2-7; unclear D gene. Germline loops: CDR1 MDHEN, CDR2 SYDVKM. This CDR3 has 13 amino acids. Trimming removed 5 bases at V and 2 bases at J, with 10 bases between. The DNA for the CDR3 is TGTGCCAGCAGTACCCCTTCTACCTACGAGCAGTACTTC. Protein: CASSTPSTYEQYF.

The count of this clone is one. V and J are TRBV28 and TRBJ1-2; D is unclear. CDR1 and CDR2 (germline): MDHEN, SYDVKM. V gave up 7 bases and J gave up 2 bases, with 14 bases separating them. The CDR3 is 14 residues long. The CDR3 DNA is TGTGCCAGCATCCCCCCCAGCAGGAACTATGGCTACACCTTC. It is translated as CASIPPSRNYGYTF.

The chain uses TRBV5-1 and TRBJ1-2, with TRBD1 matching 8 bases. Losses at the gene ends were 4 bases for V and 8 bases for J; bases not matched to a gene: 13. This CDR3 spans 15 amino acids. Germline V gene sequence: CDR1 SGHRS, CDR2 YFSETQ. The CDR3 region is CASSTGWTGNEGYTF. The CDR3 coding sequence is TGCGCCAGCAGCACCGGCTGGACAGGGAACGAAGGCTACACCTTC.

This chain links TRBV19 with TRBJ1-1, with 8 bases matching TRBD1. V gave up 5 bases and J gave up 2 bases; unmatched junction bases: 7. CDR3 length: 15 residues. The V gene's germline CDR1 is LNHDA and CDR2 SQIVND (reference sequence). Written as DNA, the CDR3 is TGTGCCAGTAGTTTACCGGGACAGGTTAACACTGAAGCTTTCTTT. Translated, it gives CASSLPGQVNTEAFF.

This clone was observed a few times. The V and J genes are TRBV11-3 and TRBJ2-1, with TRBD2 matching over 11 bases. Germline CDR1 reads SGHNT; CDR2 reads YENEEA. V dropped 5 bases and J dropped 6; count of bases not matched to a gene: 3. The CDR3 is 14 amino acids. This CDR3 reads CASSLTSGSNEQFF. The CDR3 coding sequence is TGTGCCAGCAGCCTAACTAGCGGGAGCAATGAGCAGTTCTTC.

The chain is built from TRBV7-2 and TRBJ2-3; the match to TRBD2 covers 10 bases. Trimming at V came to 2 bases and at J to 5 bases, leaving 1 base not matched to a gene. CDR3 length: 14 residues. Germline-derived CDR1 and CDR2 are SGHTA and FQGNSA. CDR3 DNA: TGTGCCAGCAGCTTATCTAGCGGGAGAGATACGCAGTATTTT. This sequence encodes CASSLSSGRDTQYF.

The V gene is TRBV11-2, the J gene TRBJ1-2; 8 nucleotides line up with TRBD1. Germline V gene lookup returns CDR1 SGHAT and CDR2 FQNNGV. V lost 3 bases to trimming and J lost 5 bases; unmatched junction nucleotides: 8. This CDR3 spans 15 amino acids. The CDR3 protein is CASSFSERTGYGYTF. The CDR3 nucleotides read TGTGCCAGCAGCTTTTCAGAACGGACAGGGTATGGCTACACCTTC.

V usage is TRBV12-2 and J usage is TRBJ1-1. TRBV12-2 constitutes a pseudogene. This CDR3 has 17 residues. This chain's CDR3 is CASRSPSSERMNTEAFF. CDR3 sequence (DNA): TGTGCAAGTCGCTCACCGAGTTCTGAGCGGATGAACACTGAAGCTTTCTTT.

The chain is built from TRBV7-9 and TRBJ2-2, with 8 bases aligning to TRBD1. Germline V gene sequence: CDR1 SEHNR, CDR2 FQNEAQ (reference sequence). V trimming: 3 bases; J trimming: 2 bases; junction bases outside the gene matches: 5. This CDR3 is built from 16 residues. CDR3 loop: CASSFLRGRNTGELFF. The CDR3 DNA sequence: TGTGCCAGCAGCTTCCTCAGGGGGCGAAACACCGGGGAGCTGTTTTTT.

The chain recombines TRBV7-9 with TRBJ2-1, with TRBD1 matching 9 bases. Germline V CDR1 and CDR2: SEHNR, FQNEAQ (reference sequence). J gave up 4 bases and V 6 bases, and 7 bases lay outside the gene matches. This CDR3 is built from 15 residues. CDR3 nucleotides: TGTGCCAGCAGTCTAACAGGGGGCGATTACAATGAGCAGTTCTTC. Amino acids: CASSLTGGDYNEQFF.

V and J are TRBV5-4 and TRBJ2-7, with TRBD2 as a possible D gene (6 bases). The germline V gene has CDR1 SGHNT and CDR2 YYREEE (reference sequence). Trimming took 4 bases from V and 3 from J, leaving 17 bases between them. The CDR3 covers 15 residues. This CDR3 reads CASSAPGGNYYEQYF. For the CDR3, the DNA is TGTGCCAGCAGCGCTCCGGGCGGGAATTACTACGAGCAGTACTTC.

The chain's CDR3 is CSVETHSNAYGYTF. In DNA form, the CDR3 reads TGCAGCGTTGAAACCCACAGCAACGCCTATGGCTACACCTTC. This sequence joins TRBV29-1 and TRBJ1-2, with D unresolved. Trimming removed 2 bases from V and 4 bases from J, with 14 bases in between. The CDR3 loop spans 14 amino acids. The germline CDR1 and CDR2 sequences are SQVTM and ANQGSEA.

V gene TRBV6-4 combines with J gene TRBJ2-2; 10 nucleotides match TRBD2. In germline, CDR1 is MRHNA, CDR2 SNTAGT. This CDR3 contains 15 residues. Trimming cost V 2 bases and J 4 bases; bases outside gene matches: 1. The CDR3 region has the DNA TGTGCCAGCAGTGACAGCGGGGGGGCCACCGGGGAGCTGTTTTTT. It translates to CASSDSGGATGELFF.

V usage is TRBV12-5 and J usage is TRBJ1-1; D remains ambiguous. Trimming took off 3 bases at V and 4 bases at J, with 15 bases between the two ends. Germline CDR1 LGHNT, CDR2 FRNRAP. The CDR3 totals 15 residues. The DNA for the CDR3 is TGTGCTAGTGGTTTCTGGACGTACGCGGGCACTGAAGCTTTCTTT. It yields the protein CASGFWTYAGTEAFF.

The chain employs TRBV4-3 and TRBJ2-1, with TRBD2 as a possible D gene (6 bases). V lost 4 bases and J 0 bases, leaving 13 bases between the germline ends. This CDR3 spans 16 amino acids. In germline, CDR1 is LGHNA, CDR2 YSLEER. In DNA form, the CDR3 reads TGCGCCAGCAGCCCCGCCGCGGGGAACTCCTACAATGAGCAGTTCTTC. It codes for CASSPAAGNSYNEQFF.

The chain joins TRBV9 to TRBJ2-2, with TRBD2 matching 10 bases. Germline CDR1 is SGDLS and CDR2 is YYNGEE. Germline trimming cut 2 bases from V and 5 bases from J; bases unmatched to any gene: 6. CDR3 length equals 16 residues. CDR3 protein: CASSVRLAGVTGELFF. In DNA form, the CDR3 reads TGTGCCAGCAGCGTCCGGCTAGCGGGAGTTACCGGGGAGCTGTTTTTT.

The J gene is TRBJ2-7, the V gene TRBV7-9; D is perhaps TRBD2 (7 bases). CDR1 SEHNR and CDR2 FQNEAQ come from the germline V gene (reference sequence). The V end lost 6 bases, the J end lost 0 bases, and 18 bases lay between the germline ends. The CDR3 extends over 16 amino acids. CDR3 amino acids: CASSPWGGPTSYEQYF. In DNA form, the CDR3 reads TGTGCCAGCAGTCCTTGGGGGGGGCCGACCTCCTACGAGCAGTACTTC.

The chain employs TRBV14 and TRBJ1-2; D unclear. The V gene lost 4 bases and the J gene lost 5 bases, with 14 bases spanning the gap. Germline V CDR1 and CDR2: SGHDN, FVKESK. The CDR3 is 14 amino acids. CDR3 sequence (DNA): TGTGCCAGCAGCCGAAATGACGGACTGTATGGCTACACCTTC. It encodes CASSRNDGLYGYTF.

The chain has TRBV11-3 and TRBJ2-1, with 7 positions matching TRBD2. Per germline, CDR1 SGHNT and CDR2 YENEEA. The V gene end was trimmed by 0 bases and the J gene end by 6 bases; junction bases not matched to a gene: 5. There are 15 residues in the CDR3. The CDR3 is CASSLEGQRGNEQFF. The CDR3 DNA follows: TGTGCCAGCAGCTTAGAAGGTCAGCGGGGCAATGAGCAGTTCTTC. The entire variable domain, with the rest obtained from reference TRBV11-3 and TRBJ2-1, is as follows: EAGVVQSPRYKIIEKKQPVAFWCNPISGHNTLYWYLQNLGQGPELLIRYENEEAVDDSQLPKDRFSAERLKGVDSTLKIQPAELGDSAVYLCASSLEGQRGNEQFFGPGTRLTVL.

With regard to this clone: At one of its ends the junction is not consistent with the germline gene, which may arise from a read error. The chain joins TRBV28 to TRBJ1-1; 9 nucleotides line up with TRBD1. This CDR3 has 12 amino acids. Germline CDR1 and CDR2: MDHEN and SYDVKM. This chain's CDR3 is CASSSSGTGHPF. The CDR3 DNA follows: TGTGCCAGCAGTTCGTCCGGGACAGGGCACCCCTTT.

This clone was counted once. DNA for the CDR3: TGTGCCAGCTCACCAACCCGCGCCGGTGAGCAGTTCTTC. It specifies CASSPTRAGEQFF. The chain combines TRBV18 with TRBJ2-1; D is uncertain. Germline-derived CDR1 and CDR2 are KGHSH and LQKENI. This CDR3 contains 13 residues. V dropped 2 bases and J dropped 9 bases, with 11 bases sitting between them.